This passage covers 26 T cell receptor beta chains from one sample sequenced in a study of T-cell reconstitution after alpha-beta-depleted transplantation in children. TCRbeta library construction was performed incorporating unique molecular identifiers. Each CDR3 protein gets one entry after TCRdb re-called the PCR reads with MiXCR. Altogether fewer than 550,000 distinct CDR3 sequences are present, 10% to 13% being singletons, with the ten largest covering roughly 2.1%. The starting material was PBMCs, obtained before TCRalphabeta/CD19-depleted stem cell transplant. Every receptor here comes from a child younger than 10 with inherited bone marrow failure, due to receive a stem cell transplant.

This clonotype has a handful of counts. The chain couples TRBV19 to TRBJ2-2; tentative D call: TRBD1 (6 bases). The CDR3 runs 15 residues. CDR1 LNHDA and CDR2 SQIVND come from the germline V gene (reference sequence). Between the trimmed V and J ends, which lost 6 bases and 1 base, there was a span of 12 bases. The DNA of the CDR3 is TGTGCCAGTAGGGGGGACACCAAGAACACCGGGGAGCTGTTTTTT. This sequence encodes CASRGDTKNTGELFF.

This clonotype was counted at least ten times. The chain couples TRBV7-2 to TRBJ2-7; a possible D gene is TRBD1 (5 bases). Germline lookup yields CDR1 SGHTA and CDR2 FQGNSA. The CDR3 runs to 14 residues. Trimming stripped 7 bases from V and 1 base from J, with 14 bases between. The CDR3 region is CASNHPTGSYEQYF. The CDR3 DNA is TGTGCCAGCAACCATCCTACAGGATCCTACGAGCAGTACTTC. The entire variable domain, with the rest obtained from reference TRBV7-2 and TRBJ2-7, is as follows: GAGVSQSPSNKVTEKGKDVELRCDPISGHTALYWYRQSLGQGLEFLIYFQGNSAPDKSGLPSDRFSAERTGGSVSTLTIQRTQQEDSAVYLCASNHPTGSYEQYFGPGTRLTVT.

This clonotype was seen a few times. This chain connects TRBV20-1 to TRBJ2-7, with 11 bases lining up with TRBD2. Germline V gene data show CDR1 as DFQATT and CDR2 as SNEGSKA (reference sequence). The CDR3 has 14 residues. Germline trimming cut 5 bases from V and 7 bases from J; bases unmatched to any gene: 10. The CDR3, as DNA: TGCAGTGCTCGACTAGCGGGAAGTACAGGAGAGCAGTACTTC. This gives the protein CSARLAGSTGEQYF.

This clonotype was counted between two and nine times. J is TRBJ1-3 and V is TRBV30; D not certain. This CDR3 has 15 amino acids. V lost 0 bases, J lost 0 bases, and 9 bases lay in between. Germline lookup yields CDR1 GTSNPN and CDR2 SVGIG (reference sequence). CDR3 sequence (DNA): TGTGCCTGGAGTGTAAGACCCCTCTCTGGAAACACCATATATTTT. This gives the protein CAWSVRPLSGNTIYF.

This clonotype showed up many times. This sequence joins TRBV4-3 and TRBJ2-1; D may be TRBD2 (6 bases). CDR1 LGHNA and CDR2 YSLEER come from the germline V gene. Trimming shortened V by 0 bases and J by 6 bases, and 15 bases separated the two germline ends. The CDR3 is 16 amino acids. The CDR3 coding sequence is TGCGCCAGCAGCCAAGACAGGGCGGGAATAAGCAATGAGCAGTTCTTC. Protein: CASSQDRAGISNEQFF.

This clonotype was detected a few times. The V call is TRBV23-1, the J call TRBJ2-1; a possible D gene is TRBD2 (5 bases). TRBV23-1 is reported as an ORF; its role is uncertain. The CDR3 length is 15 residues. V was shortened by 0 bases and J by 6 bases, with 12 bases between the two germline ends. The CDR3 loop is CASSQSRRSGNEQFF. The CDR3 region has the DNA TGCGCCAGCAGTCAATCACGGAGGTCGGGCAATGAGCAGTTCTTC.

The V call is TRBV20-1, the J call TRBJ2-1; 14 positions match TRBD2. This CDR3 region has 17 residues. Germline assignment: CDR1 DFQATT and CDR2 SNEGSKA (reference sequence). V shed 3 bases, J shed 5 bases, and the junction held 9 bases outside the gene matches. CDR3 nucleotides: TGCAGTGCTAGGGGACACACGGGACTAGCGGGAGACAATGAGCAGTTCTTC. It codes for CSARGHTGLAGDNEQFF.

The sample holds many counts of this clonotype. The chain carries TRBV20-1 and TRBJ2-1; tentative D call: TRBD1 (6 bases). V lost 6 bases, J lost 6 bases, and 24 bases lay in between. This CDR3 is 16 amino acids long. The germline CDR1 and CDR2 sequences are DFQATT and SNEGSKA (reference sequence). CDR3 bases: TGCAGTGCAACTGGGGTCCCAGGGGAGTGGGGCAATGAGCAGTTCTTC. Amino acid sequence: CSATGVPGEWGNEQFF.

This clonotype was found many times. The gene calls are TRBV7-2 and TRBJ2-1; the match to TRBD2 covers 13 bases. Per the germline V gene, CDR1 is SGHTA and CDR2 is FQGNSA. V dropped 6 bases and J dropped 0; count of bases not matched to a gene: 14. The length of the CDR3 is 20 residues. The CDR3 spells CASRTLPGLAGRSSYNEQFF. CDR3 coding DNA: TGTGCCAGCAGGACCCTTCCGGGACTAGCGGGAAGGAGCTCCTACAATGAGCAGTTCTTC.

In this sample, this clonotype turned up many times. The genes are TRBV10-3 and TRBJ2-5; 8 bases fit TRBD1. V was pared by 5 bases and J by 3 bases, with 2 bases of the junction left unmatched. The germline V gene has CDR1 ENHRY and CDR2 SYGVKD. The CDR3 is 13 residues long. The DNA for the CDR3 is TGTGCCATCAGTAAGACAGGGGAAGAGACCCAGTACTTC. Translated, it gives CAISKTGEETQYF.

At least ten counts were recorded for this clonotype. The J gene is TRBJ1-4, the V gene TRBV20-1; no reliable D call. V lost 6 bases and J lost 2, with 16 bases in between. This CDR3 contains 15 residues. Germline V gene data show CDR1 as DFQATT and CDR2 as SNEGSKA (reference sequence). The chain's CDR3 is CSARPHLATNEKLFF. In nucleotides, the CDR3 is TGCAGTGCGAGGCCCCATCTGGCGACTAATGAAAAACTGTTTTTT.

This clonotype was observed at least ten times. V gene TRBV29-1 combines with J gene TRBJ2-1; no clear D gene. This CDR3 region has 10 residues. Germline V gives CDR1 SQVTM, CDR2 ANQGSEA. Trimming removed 6 bases at V and 4 bases at J, with 4 bases between. CDR3 DNA: TGCAGCGTCGATTACAATGAGCAGTTCTTC. It encodes CSVDYNEQFF.

In its sample, this clonotype was seen many times. The genes are TRBV29-1 and TRBJ2-4; 8 nucleotides line up with TRBD1. V lost 5 bases to trimming and J lost 4 bases; unmatched junction nucleotides: 7. CDR1 is SQVTM and CDR2 is ANQGSEA in the germline V gene. The CDR3 loop spans 14 amino acids. CDR3 sequence (DNA): TGCAGCGTTCAGCCAGGGGGCTCAAAAAACATTCAGTACTTC. As protein: CSVQPGGSKNIQYF.

In this sample, this clonotype turned up many times. A junction end diverges from the germline sequence, so it may reflect a read error. V is TRBV12-3 or TRBV12-4 and J is TRBJ1-2, with 12 bases aligning to TRBD1. The CDR3 totals 16 residues. The DNA of the CDR3 is TGTGCCAGCAGCTTAGGGACAGGGGGCTACAACTATGGCTACACCTTC. This encodes CASSLGTGGYNYGYTF.

This clonotype was seen at least ten times. This chain connects TRBV29-1 to TRBJ2-1; 10 nucleotides match TRBD1. Germline V gives CDR1 SQVTM, CDR2 ANQGSEA. This CDR3 comprises 15 residues. V lost 3 bases and J lost 9; bases outside the gene matches: 11. The CDR3 is CSVDGPGQGLLEQFF. The CDR3, as DNA: TGCAGCGTTGATGGACCGGGACAGGGGCTTCTTGAGCAGTTCTTC.

The V call is TRBV12-3 or TRBV12-4, the J call TRBJ2-4; no clear D gene. The CDR3 covers 11 residues. With 7 bases removed from V and 11 bases from J, the gap between germline ends came to 12 bases. CDR3 sequence reads: CASTRGLVQYF. CDR3 nucleotides: TGTGCCAGCACCCGCGGTCTCGTTCAGTACTTC.

This clonotype was seen many times. The rearrangement uses TRBV12-3 or TRBV12-4 and TRBJ1-1, with 8 bases aligning to TRBD1. V was pared by 3 bases and J by 7 bases, with 4 bases of the junction left unmatched. The CDR3 extends over 13 amino acids. The CDR3 nucleotides read TGTGCCAGCAGTTTCGACAGGGGATTTGAAGCTTTCTTT. The encoded protein is CASSFDRGFEAFF.

This clonotype was counted many times. The rearrangement joins TRBV19 to TRBJ2-7; 9 bases map to TRBD2. Trimming cost V 5 bases and J 5 bases; bases outside gene matches: 13. Germline CDR1 and CDR2: LNHDA and SQIVND (reference sequence). The CDR3 spans 16 residues. CDR3: CASSAGSSGRRNEQYF. The CDR3 DNA sequence: TGTGCCAGTAGTGCAGGATCCAGCGGGAGGAGAAACGAGCAGTACTTC.

This clonotype was detected a few times. The chain couples TRBV7-9 to TRBJ1-1; 8 bases are a match to TRBD1. V lost 5 bases to trimming and J lost 10 bases; unmatched junction nucleotides: 15. The CDR3 is 15 residues long. Germline V CDR1 and CDR2: SEHNR, FQNEAQ (reference sequence). The chain's CDR3 is CASSPGQGRALGAFF. The CDR3 nucleotides read TGTGCCAGCAGCCCAGGACAGGGACGGGCATTGGGAGCTTTCTTT.

In its sample, this clonotype was seen a few times. The chain uses TRBV2 and TRBJ2-7, with D possibly matching TRBD1 (6 bases). This CDR3 is 14 amino acids long. V was cut by 7 bases and J by 5 bases, with 18 bases left in between. CDR1 is SNHLY and CDR2 is FYNNEI in the germline V gene. The CDR3 DNA follows: TGTGCCAGCAACTTCGGACAGTGGGGTGACGAGCAGTACTTC. It specifies CASNFGQWGDEQYF.

V and J are TRBV28 and TRBJ2-7; TRBD1 might be the D (6 bases). Trimming left V 3 bases short and J 5 bases short, with 14 bases between. Germline CDR1 is MDHEN and CDR2 is SYDVKM. The CDR3 runs 14 residues. The CDR3 nucleotides are TGTGCCAGCAGTTTGAATTGGGGGCACCACGAGCAGTACTTC. It specifies CASSLNWGHHEQYF. Using reference TRBV28 and TRBJ2-7 for the parts outside the CDR3, the full variable domain is DVKVTQSSRYLVKRTGEKVFLECVQDMDHENMFWYRQDPGLGLRLIYFSYDVKMKEKGDIPEGYSVSREKKERFSLILESASTNQTSMYLCASSLNWGHHEQYFGPGTRLTVT.

This clonotype was observed at least ten times. This chain uses TRBV20-1 with TRBJ2-1, with 7 bases aligning to TRBD1. This CDR3 spans 16 amino acids. V lost 6 bases, J lost 1 base, and 12 bases stayed unmatched. CDR1 DFQATT and CDR2 SNEGSKA come from the germline V gene (reference sequence). The CDR3, as DNA: TGCAGTGCGCGCAAAGGGACAGCGGATTCCTACAATGAGCAGTTCTTC. Its protein is CSARKGTADSYNEQFF.

The chain couples TRBV3-1 to TRBJ2-5, with D possibly matching TRBD2 (6 bases). CDR1 and CDR2 (germline): LGHDT, YNNKEL (reference sequence). The CDR3 covers 13 residues. The V and J ends lost 8 bases and 2 bases respectively, with 12 bases between them. DNA of the CDR3: TGTGCCAGCCAGGAGGGGACTCAAGAGACCCAGTACTTC. Its protein product is CASQEGTQETQYF.

This clonotype was seen at least ten times. This chain joins TRBV11-2 and TRBJ2-7, with D uncertain. CDR1 is SGHAT and CDR2 is FQNNGV in the germline V gene. Trimming took 6 bases from V and 3 from J, leaving 9 bases between them. The CDR3 has 12 amino acids. Here the CDR3 reads CASSPWDYEQYF. In nucleotides, the CDR3 is TGTGCCAGCAGTCCTTGGGACTACGAGCAGTACTTC.

This clonotype was found many times. V usage is TRBV4-3 and J usage is TRBJ2-1, with 7 bases fitting TRBD2. This CDR3 is 14 amino acids long. Germline V gene data show CDR1 as LGHNA and CDR2 as YSLEER. V shed 0 bases and J 8 bases; nucleotides not matched to a gene: 4. The CDR3 here is CASSQDGRGYEQFF. Here the CDR3 DNA reads TGCGCCAGCAGCCAAGATGGGAGGGGCTATGAGCAGTTCTTC.

The sample holds many counts of this clonotype. The V call is TRBV15, the J call TRBJ2-1; 10 bases match TRBD2. J was trimmed by 3 bases and V by 8 bases; bases with no gene match: 10. Germline assignment: CDR1 LNHNV and CDR2 YYDKDF (reference sequence). The CDR3 contains 16 residues. CDR3 residues: CATAPTSGFFYNEQFF. DNA of the CDR3: TGTGCCACCGCCCCGACTAGCGGGTTTTTCTACAATGAGCAGTTCTTC.